The present T cell receptor (beta chain) was sequenced within a study of technical replicates of blood from several donors. Assay: immunoSEQ multiplex PCR; the TCRdb copy retains only in-frame clones and omits some. The sample lists roughly 60,000 clones; about 86% were seen once. With V trimmed by 0 bases and J by 3 bases, 5 bases remained unmatched. The CDR3 is made up of 17 amino acids. The V gene's germline CDR1 is SGHRS and CDR2 YFSETQ. The source is a human donor in good health. Some clones in this sample may be carry-over from other donors' samples. The chain carries TRBV5-1 and TRBJ1-4; 10 nucleotides match TRBD1. Sequenced sample: PBMCs. CDR3 DNA sequence: TGCGCCAGCAGCTTGGGAGGACAGGGGGTCTCTAATGAAAAACTGTTTTTT. Protein: CASSLGGQGVSNEKLFF.